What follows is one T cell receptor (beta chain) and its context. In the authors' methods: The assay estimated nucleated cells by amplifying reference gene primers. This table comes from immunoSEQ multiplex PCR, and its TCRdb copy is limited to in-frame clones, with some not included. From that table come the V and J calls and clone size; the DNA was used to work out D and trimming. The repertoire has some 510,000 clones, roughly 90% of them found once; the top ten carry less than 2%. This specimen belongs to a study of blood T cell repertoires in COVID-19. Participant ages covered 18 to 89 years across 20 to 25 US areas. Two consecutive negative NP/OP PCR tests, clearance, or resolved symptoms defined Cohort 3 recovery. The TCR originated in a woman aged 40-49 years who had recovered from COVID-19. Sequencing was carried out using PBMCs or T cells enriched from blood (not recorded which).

CDR3 region: CASTPPGQAYTEAFF. The CDR3 coding sequence is TGTGCCAGCACGCCGCCGGGACAGGCCTACACTGAAGCTTTCTTT. V usage is TRBV4-2 and J usage is TRBJ1-1, with TRBD1 identical over 8 bases. Germline CDR1 LGHNA, CDR2 YNFKEQ. V trimming: 7 bases; J trimming: 3 bases; junction bases outside the gene matches: 10. The CDR3 loop spans 15 amino acids.